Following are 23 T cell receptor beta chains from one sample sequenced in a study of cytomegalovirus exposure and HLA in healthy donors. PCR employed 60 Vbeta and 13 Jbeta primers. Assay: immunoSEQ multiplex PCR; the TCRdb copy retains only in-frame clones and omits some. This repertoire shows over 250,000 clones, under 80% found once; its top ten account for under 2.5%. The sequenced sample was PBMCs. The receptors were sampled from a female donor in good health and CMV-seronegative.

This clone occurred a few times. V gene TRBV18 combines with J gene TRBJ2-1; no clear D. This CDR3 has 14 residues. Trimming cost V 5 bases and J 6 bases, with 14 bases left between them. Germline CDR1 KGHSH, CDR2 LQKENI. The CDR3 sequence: CASSFLTPTNEQFF. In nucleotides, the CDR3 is TGTGCCAGCTCATTCCTGACACCGACCAATGAGCAGTTCTTC.

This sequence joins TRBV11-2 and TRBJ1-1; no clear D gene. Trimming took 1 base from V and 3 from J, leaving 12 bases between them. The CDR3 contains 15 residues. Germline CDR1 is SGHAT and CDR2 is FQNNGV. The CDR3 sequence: CASSLGAGYYTEAFF. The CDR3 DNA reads TGTGCCAGCAGCTTAGGGGCCGGATATTACACTGAAGCTTTCTTT.

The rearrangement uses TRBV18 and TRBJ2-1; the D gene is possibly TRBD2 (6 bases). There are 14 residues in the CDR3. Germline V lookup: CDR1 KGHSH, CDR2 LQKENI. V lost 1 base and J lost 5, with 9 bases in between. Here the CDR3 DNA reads TGTGCCAGCTCACCACAGCGGGCCGACAATGAGCAGTTCTTC. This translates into CASSPQRADNEQFF. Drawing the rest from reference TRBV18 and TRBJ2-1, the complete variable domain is NAGVMQNPRHLVRRRGQEARLRCSPMKGHSHVYWYRQLPEEGLKFMVYLQKENIIDESGMPKERFSAEFPKEGPSILRIQQVVRGDSAAYFCASSPQRADNEQFFGPGTRLTVL.

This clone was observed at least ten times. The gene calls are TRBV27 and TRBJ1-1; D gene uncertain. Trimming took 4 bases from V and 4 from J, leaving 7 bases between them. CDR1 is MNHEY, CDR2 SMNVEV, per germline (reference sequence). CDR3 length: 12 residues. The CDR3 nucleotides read TGTGCCAGCAGTTCAGTTCCCACTGAAGCTTTCTTT. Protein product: CASSSVPTEAFF.

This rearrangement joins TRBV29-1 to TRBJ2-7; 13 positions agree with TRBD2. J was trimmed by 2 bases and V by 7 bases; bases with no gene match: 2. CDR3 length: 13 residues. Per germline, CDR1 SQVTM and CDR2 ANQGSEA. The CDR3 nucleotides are TGCAGCGCTGGACTAGCGGGGGCCTACGAGCAGTACTTC. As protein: CSAGLAGAYEQYF.

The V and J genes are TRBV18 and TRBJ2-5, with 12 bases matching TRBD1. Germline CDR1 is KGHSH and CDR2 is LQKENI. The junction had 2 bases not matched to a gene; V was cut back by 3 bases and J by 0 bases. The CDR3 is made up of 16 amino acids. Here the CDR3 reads CASSPGDRGHQETQYF. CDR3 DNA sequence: TGTGCCAGCTCACCGGGGGACAGGGGGCACCAAGAGACCCAGTACTTC.

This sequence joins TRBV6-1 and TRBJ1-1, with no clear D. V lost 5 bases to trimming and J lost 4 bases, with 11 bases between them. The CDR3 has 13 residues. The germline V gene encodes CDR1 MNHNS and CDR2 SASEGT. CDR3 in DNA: TGTGCCAGCAGTAATAGGGAGGGCACTGAAGCTTTCTTT. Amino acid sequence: CASSNREGTEAFF.

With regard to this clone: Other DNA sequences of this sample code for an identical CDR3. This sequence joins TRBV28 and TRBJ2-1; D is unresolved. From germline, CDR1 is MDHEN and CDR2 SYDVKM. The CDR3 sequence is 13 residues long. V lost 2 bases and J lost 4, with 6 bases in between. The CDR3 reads CASSLGLYNEQFF. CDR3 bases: TGTGCCAGCAGTTTAGGGCTTTACAATGAGCAGTTCTTC. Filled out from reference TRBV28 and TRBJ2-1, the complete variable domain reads DVKVTQSSRYLVKRTGEKVFLECVQDMDHENMFWYRQDPGLGLRLIYFSYDVKMKEKGDIPEGYSVSREKKERFSLILESASTNQTSMYLCASSLGLYNEQFFGPGTRLTVL.

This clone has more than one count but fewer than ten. As DNA, the CDR3 is TGTGCCAGCAGTTCCTCGAAAACCGGGACAGGGGGCCAGCCCCAGCATTTT. Its protein product is CASSSSKTGTGGQPQHF. The chain recombines TRBV27 with TRBJ1-5, with TRBD1 identical over 12 bases. From germline, CDR1 is MNHEY and CDR2 SMNVEV (reference sequence). V trimming: 4 bases; J trimming: 7 bases; junction bases outside the gene matches: 11. The CDR3 spans 17 residues.

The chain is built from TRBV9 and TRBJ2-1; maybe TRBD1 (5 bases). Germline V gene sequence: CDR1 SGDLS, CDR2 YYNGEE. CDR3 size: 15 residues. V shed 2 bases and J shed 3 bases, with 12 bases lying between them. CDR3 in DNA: TGTGCCAGCAGCGTTGGCCAGGGTGTCTACAATGAGCAGTTCTTC. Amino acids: CASSVGQGVYNEQFF.

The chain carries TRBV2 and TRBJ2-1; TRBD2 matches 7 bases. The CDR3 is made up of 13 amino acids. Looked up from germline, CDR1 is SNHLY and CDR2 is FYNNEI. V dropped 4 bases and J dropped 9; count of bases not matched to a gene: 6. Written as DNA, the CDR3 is TGTGCCAGCAGTGGGACTAGTACGGGTGAGCAGTTCTTC. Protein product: CASSGTSTGEQFF.

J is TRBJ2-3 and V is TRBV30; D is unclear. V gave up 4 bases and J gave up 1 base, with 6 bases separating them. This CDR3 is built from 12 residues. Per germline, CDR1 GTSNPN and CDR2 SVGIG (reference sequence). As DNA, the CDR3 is TGTGCCTGGACCCCTGGCACAGATACGCAGTATTTT. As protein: CAWTPGTDTQYF.

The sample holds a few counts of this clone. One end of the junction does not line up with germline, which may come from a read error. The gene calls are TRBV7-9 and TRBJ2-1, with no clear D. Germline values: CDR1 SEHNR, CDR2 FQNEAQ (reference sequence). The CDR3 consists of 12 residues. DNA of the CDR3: TGTTCCAGCAGCTTTTACCTGGAGGAGCAGTTCTTC. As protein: CSSSFYLEEQFF.

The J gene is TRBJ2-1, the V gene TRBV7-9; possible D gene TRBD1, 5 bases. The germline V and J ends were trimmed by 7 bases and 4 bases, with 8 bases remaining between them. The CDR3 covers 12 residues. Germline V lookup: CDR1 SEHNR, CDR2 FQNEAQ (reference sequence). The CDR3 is CASTQGYNEQFF. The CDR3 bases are TGTGCCAGCACCCAGGGTTACAATGAGCAGTTCTTC.

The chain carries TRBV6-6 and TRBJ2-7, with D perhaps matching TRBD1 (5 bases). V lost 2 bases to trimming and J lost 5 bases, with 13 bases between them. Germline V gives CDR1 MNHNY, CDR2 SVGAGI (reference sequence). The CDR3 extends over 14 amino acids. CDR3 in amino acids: CASSYGREVDEQYF. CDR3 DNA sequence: TGTGCCAGCAGTTACGGCAGGGAAGTGGACGAGCAGTACTTC.

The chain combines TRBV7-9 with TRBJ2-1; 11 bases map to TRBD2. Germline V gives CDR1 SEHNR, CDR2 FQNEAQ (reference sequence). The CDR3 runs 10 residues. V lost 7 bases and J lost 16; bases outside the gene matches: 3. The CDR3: CASIAGGLFF. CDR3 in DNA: TGTGCCAGCATAGCGGGAGGGTTATTCTTC.

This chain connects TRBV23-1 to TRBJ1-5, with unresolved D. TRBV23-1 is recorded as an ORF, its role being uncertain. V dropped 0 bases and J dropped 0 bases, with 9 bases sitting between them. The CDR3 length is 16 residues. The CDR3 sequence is CASSQSSGNSNQPQHF. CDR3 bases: TGCGCCAGCAGTCAATCCTCGGGGAATAGCAATCAGCCCCAGCATTTT.

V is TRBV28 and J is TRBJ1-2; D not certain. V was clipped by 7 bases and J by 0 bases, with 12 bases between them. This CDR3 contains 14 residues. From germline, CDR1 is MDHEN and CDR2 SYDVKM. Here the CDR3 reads CASTENLANYGYTF. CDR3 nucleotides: TGTGCCAGCACCGAGAACCTCGCTAACTATGGCTACACCTTC.

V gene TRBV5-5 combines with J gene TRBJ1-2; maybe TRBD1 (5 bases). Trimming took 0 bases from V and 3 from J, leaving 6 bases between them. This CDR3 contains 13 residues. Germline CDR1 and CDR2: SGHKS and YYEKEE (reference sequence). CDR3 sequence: CASSLGGDYGYTF. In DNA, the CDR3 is TGTGCCAGCAGCTTGGGGGGGGACTATGGCTACACCTTC.

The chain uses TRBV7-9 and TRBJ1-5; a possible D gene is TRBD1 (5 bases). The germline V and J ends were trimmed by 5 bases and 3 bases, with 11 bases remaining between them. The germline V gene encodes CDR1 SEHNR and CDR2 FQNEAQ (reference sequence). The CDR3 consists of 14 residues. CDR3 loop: CASSADSNNQPQHF. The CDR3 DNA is TGTGCCAGCAGCGCCGACAGCAACAATCAGCCCCAGCATTTT.

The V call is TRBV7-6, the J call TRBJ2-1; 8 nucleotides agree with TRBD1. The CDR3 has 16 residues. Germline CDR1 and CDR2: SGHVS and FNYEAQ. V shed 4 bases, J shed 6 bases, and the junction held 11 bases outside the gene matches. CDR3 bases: TGTGCCAGCAGCTCACCCCGGACAGGGATGGGCAATGAGCAGTTCTTC. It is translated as CASSSPRTGMGNEQFF.

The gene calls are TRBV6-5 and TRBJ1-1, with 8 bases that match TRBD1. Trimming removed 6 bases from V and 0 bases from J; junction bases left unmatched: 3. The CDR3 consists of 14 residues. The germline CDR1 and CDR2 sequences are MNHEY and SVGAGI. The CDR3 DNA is TGTGCCAGCAGGCCGGACAGGGTGAACACTGAAGCTTTCTTT. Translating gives CASRPDRVNTEAFF.

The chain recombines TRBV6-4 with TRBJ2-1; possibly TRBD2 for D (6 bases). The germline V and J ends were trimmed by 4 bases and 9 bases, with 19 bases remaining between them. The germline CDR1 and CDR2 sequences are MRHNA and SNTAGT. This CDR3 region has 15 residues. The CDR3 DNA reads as TGTGCCAGCAGTGCGTCCGCCCCCCCGGAGGGTGAGCAGTTCTTC. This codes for CASSASAPPEGEQFF.